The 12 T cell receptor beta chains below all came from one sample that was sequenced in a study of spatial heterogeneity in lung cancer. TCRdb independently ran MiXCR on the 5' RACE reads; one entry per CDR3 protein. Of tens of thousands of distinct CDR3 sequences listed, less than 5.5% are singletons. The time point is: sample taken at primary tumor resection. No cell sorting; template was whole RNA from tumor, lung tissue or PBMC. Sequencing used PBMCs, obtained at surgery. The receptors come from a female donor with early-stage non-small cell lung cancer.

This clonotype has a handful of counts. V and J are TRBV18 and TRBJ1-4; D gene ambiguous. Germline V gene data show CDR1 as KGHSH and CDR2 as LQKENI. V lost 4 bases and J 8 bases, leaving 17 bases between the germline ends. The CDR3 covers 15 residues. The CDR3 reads CASSLGQTPPEKLFF. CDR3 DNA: TGTGCCAGCTCACTAGGCCAGACGCCCCCCGAAAAACTGTTTTTT. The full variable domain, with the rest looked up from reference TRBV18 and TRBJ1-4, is NAGVMQNPRHLVRRRGQEARLRCSPMKGHSHVYWYRQLPEEGLKFMVYLQKENIIDESGMPKERFSAEFPKEGPSILRIQQVVRGDSAAYFCASSLGQTPPEKLFFGSGTQLSVL.

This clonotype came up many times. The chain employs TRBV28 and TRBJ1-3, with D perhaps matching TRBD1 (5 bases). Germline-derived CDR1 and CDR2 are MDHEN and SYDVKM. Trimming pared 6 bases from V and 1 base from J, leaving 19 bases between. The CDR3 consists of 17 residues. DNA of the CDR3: TGTGCCAGCAGGACCTTGACAAGGGGAGTTTCTGGAAACACCATATATTTT. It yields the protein CASRTLTRGVSGNTIYF.

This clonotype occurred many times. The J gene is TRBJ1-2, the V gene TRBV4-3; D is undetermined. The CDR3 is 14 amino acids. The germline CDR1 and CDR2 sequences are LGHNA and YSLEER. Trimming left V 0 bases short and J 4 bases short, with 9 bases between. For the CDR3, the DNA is TGCGCCAGCAGCCAAGATGGAAAGGGCTATGGCTACACCTTC. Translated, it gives CASSQDGKGYGYTF.

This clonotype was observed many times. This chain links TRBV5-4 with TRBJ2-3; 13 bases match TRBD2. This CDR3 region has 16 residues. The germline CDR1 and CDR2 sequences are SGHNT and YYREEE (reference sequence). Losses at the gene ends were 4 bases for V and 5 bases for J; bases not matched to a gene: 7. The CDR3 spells CASSIGLAGAGDTQYF. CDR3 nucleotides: TGTGCCAGCAGCATAGGACTAGCGGGGGCCGGAGATACGCAGTATTTT. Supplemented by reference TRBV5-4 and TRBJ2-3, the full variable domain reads ETGVTQSPTHLIKTRGQQVTLRCSSQSGHNTVSWYQQALGQGPQFIFQYYREEENGRGNFPPRFSGLQFPNYSSELNVNALELDDSALYLCASSIGLAGAGDTQYFGPGTRLTVL.

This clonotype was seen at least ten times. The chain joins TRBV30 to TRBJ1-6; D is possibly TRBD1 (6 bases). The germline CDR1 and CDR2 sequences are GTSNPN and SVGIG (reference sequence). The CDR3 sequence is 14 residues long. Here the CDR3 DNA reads TGTGCGCTGGAATCGGGGGCTTATAATTCACCCCTCCACTTT. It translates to CALESGAYNSPLHF.

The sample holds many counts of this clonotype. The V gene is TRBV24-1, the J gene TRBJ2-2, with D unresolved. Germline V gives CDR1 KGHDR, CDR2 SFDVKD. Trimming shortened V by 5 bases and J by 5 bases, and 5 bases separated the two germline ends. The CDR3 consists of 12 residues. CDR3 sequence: CATSVGTGELFF. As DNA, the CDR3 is TGTGCCACCAGTGTGGGGACCGGGGAGCTGTTTTTT.

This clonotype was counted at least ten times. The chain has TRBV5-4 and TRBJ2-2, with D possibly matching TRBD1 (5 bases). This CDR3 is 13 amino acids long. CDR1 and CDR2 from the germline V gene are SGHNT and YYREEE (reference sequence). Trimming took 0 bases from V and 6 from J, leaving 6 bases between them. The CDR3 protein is CASSLGGPGELFF. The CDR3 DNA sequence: TGTGCCAGCAGCTTGGGGGGCCCCGGGGAGCTGTTTTTT.

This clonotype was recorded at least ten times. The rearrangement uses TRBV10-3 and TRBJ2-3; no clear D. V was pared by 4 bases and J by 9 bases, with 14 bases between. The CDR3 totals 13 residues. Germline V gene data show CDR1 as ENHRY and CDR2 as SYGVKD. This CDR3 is CAISGISPGTQYF. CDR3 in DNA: TGTGCCATCAGTGGTATCTCCCCGGGCACGCAGTATTTT.

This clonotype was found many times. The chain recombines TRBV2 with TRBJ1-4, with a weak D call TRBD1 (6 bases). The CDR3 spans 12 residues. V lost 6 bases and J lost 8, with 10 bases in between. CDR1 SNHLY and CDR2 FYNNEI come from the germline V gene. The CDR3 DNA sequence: TGTGCCAGCAGGGGAACAGGGGAAAAACTGTTTTTT. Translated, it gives CASRGTGEKLFF.

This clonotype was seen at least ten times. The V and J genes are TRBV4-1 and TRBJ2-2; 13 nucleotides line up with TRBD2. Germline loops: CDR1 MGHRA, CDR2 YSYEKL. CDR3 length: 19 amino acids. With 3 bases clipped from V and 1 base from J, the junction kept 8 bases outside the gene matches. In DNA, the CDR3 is TGCGCCAGCAGCCACCCGGGACTAGCGGGGAGGCGGAACACCGGGGAGCTGTTTTTT. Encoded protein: CASSHPGLAGRRNTGELFF.

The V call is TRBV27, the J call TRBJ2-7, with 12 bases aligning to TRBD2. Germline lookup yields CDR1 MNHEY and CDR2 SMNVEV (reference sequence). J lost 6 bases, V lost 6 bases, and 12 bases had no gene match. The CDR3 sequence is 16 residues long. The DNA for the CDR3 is TGTGCCAGCAGAGCTAGCGGGGGGGCCTTTTCCACCGAGCAGTACTTC. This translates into CASRASGGAFSTEQYF.

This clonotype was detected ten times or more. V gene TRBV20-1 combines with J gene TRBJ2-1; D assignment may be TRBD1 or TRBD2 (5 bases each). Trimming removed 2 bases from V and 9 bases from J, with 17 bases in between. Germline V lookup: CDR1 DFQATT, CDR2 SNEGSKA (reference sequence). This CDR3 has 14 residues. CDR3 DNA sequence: TGCAGTGCTAGACCATCCGGGACCACCATTGAGCAGTTCTTC. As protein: CSARPSGTTIEQFF.